The clone carrying this T cell receptor (beta chain) has only a few counts. The hyperthyroidism patients had all been newly diagnosed, and their disease duration was under 2 months. Their ages ranged from 18 to 65 years. The sample comes from a study of T cells in Graves' hyperthyroidism and ophthalmopathy. RNA transcripts were the template for amplifying TCR beta CDR3 regions. RT-PCR in the first round (using the HTBI primer set) targeted the TCR CDR3. MiXCR was run by TCRdb on the multiplex PCR reads, yielding one entry per CDR3 protein. The data hold hundreds of thousands of distinct CDR3 sequences, with 12% to 15% observed a single time. Germline V gives CDR1 SEHNR, CDR2 FQNEAQ (reference sequence). Trimming removed 6 bases from V and 6 bases from J, with 8 bases in between. This CDR3 contains 12 residues.

This sequence was found in a young woman with Graves' hyperthyroidism. The sequenced sample consisted of blood. V gene TRBV7-9 combines with J gene TRBJ1-4; D gene ambiguous. The CDR3 DNA sequence: TGTGCCAGCAGGAGGACTGATGAAAAACTGTTTTTT. This codes for CASRRTDEKLFF.